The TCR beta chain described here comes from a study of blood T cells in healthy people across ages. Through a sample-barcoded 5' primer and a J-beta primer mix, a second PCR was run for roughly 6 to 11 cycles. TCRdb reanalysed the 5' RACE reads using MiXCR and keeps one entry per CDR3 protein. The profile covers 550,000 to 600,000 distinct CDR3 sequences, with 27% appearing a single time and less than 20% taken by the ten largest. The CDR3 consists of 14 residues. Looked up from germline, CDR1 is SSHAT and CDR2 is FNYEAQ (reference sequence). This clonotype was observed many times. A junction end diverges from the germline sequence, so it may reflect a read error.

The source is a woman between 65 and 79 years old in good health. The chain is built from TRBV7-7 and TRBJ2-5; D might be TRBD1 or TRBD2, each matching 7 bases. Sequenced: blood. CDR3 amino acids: CASSQGGYQETQYF. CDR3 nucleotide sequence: TGTGCTAGCAGCCAGGGGGGGTACCAAGAGACCCAGTACTTC.